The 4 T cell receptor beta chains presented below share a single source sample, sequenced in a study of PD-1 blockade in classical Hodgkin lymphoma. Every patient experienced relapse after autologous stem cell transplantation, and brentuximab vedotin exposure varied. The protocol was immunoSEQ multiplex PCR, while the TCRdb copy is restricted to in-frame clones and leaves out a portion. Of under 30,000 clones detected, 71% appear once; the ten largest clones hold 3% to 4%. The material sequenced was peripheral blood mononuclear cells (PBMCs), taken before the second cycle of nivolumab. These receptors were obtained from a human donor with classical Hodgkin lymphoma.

CDR3 nucleotides: TGCGCCAGCAGCCAAGATCTAACGGGGAGCTACAATGAGCAGTTCTTC. It translates to CASSQDLTGSYNEQFF. J is TRBJ2-1 and V is TRBV4-3; a weak D match, TRBD2 (5 bases). Trimming left V 0 bases short and J 3 bases short, with 12 bases between. This CDR3 has 16 residues. Germline V gene data show CDR1 as LGHNA and CDR2 as YSLEER.

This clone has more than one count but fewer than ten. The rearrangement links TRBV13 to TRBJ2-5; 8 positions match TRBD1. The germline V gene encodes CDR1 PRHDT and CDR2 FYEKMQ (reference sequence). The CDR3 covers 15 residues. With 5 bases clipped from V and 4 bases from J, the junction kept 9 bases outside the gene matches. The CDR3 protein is CASSPGRTGLETQYF. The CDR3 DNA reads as TGTGCCAGCAGCCCCGGCCGGACAGGGTTAGAGACCCAGTACTTC.

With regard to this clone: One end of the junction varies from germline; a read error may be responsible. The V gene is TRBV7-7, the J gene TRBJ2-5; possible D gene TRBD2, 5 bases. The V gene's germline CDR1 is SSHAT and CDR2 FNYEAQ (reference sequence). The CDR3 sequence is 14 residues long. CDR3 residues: CASSLSRERETQYF. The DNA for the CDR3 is TGTGCTAGCAGCTTAAGTAGGGAGCGGGAGACCCAGTACTTC.

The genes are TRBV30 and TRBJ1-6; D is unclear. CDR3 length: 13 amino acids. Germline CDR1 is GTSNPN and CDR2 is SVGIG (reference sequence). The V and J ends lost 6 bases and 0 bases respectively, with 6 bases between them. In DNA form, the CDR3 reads TGTGCCTGCAGGAGCTCCTATAATTCACCCCTCCACTTT. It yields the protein CACRSSYNSPLHF.